This entry is about one TCR beta chain. Its binding antigen is unknown. No much larger clone is present one base from it, and per-base qualities are unavailable. The CDR3 runs 16 residues from the cysteine to the phenylalanine. The DNA shown is the 48-base CDR3, in frame from base 1. From the germline V gene (reference sequence), CDR1 is LNHDA and CDR2 is SQIVND. Clipping removes 10 bases from V and 0 bases from J, with 9 as the unmatched junction base count. The sample is drawn from a study of blood T cell repertoires in COVID-19 (dated by TCRdb to about 2020). Regarding the complete study: Samples from collaborators originated in the United States, Italy and Spain and spanned both the acute and convalescent phases of COVID-19. The material from the prospective study consisted of cDNA or gDNA derived from T cells, B-cell-depleted T cells, or PBMCs. Deeply sampled blood TCRbeta repertoires from subjects exposed to, actively infected with, or recovered from COVID-19 were included in the dataset. The repertoires were released in a freely available public database intended as a resource for research on the immune response to SARS-CoV-2. The samples were drawn from two sources: the first 160 participants of the ongoing ImmuneRACE study, and 1,254 subjects contributed by 6 global collaborators. Sample metadata almost always included a de-identified subject ID, COVID-19 status, age in years and sex. HLA class I and class II types, where available, came from metadata supplied by the sample provider rather than from assay-based typing.

General findings and caveats noted by the study authors: How much clinical and demographic metadata was included differed by source and by participant, and the metadata was provided uncurated.

Another Seattle source contributed samples from volunteer blood donors who had recovered from COVID-19. Collaborating institutions collected whole blood in K2EDTA tubes following their own protocols. Collaborator samples were shipped for TCRbeta analysis as frozen whole blood, isolated PBMCs, or DNA extracted from either sample type. TCRbeta CDR3 regions were amplified from genomic DNA by means of the immunoSEQ Assay, a bias-controlled multiplex PCR. Per the original workflow: Within the assay, amplification of reference gene primers was used to estimate how many nucleated cells each sample contained. Sequence reads were collapsed and filtered to measure the absolute abundance of every unique TCRbeta CDR3 rearrangement. For each sample, productive Simpson clonality was calculated as the square root of Simpson's diversity index across productive rearrangements. TCRdb retrieved this table from immuneACCESS and kept in-frame rearrangements only. Not all clones are present; in checked studies, unresolved V genes account for under half, and no reason is known for the remainder. From that table come the V and J calls and clone size; the DNA was used to work out D and trimming. A total of around 250,000 clones appear in this sample, approximately 86% of them only once. The ten biggest clones cover around 1.6% of the sample.

The rearrangement combines TRBV19 with TRBJ2-6, and 7 junction bases match TRBD2. Sequenced: peripheral blood. This clonotype was sampled from a woman in her fifties or sixties who had recovered from COVID-19. The CDR3 in this case is CATWGGTSSGANVLTF. The DNA reads TGTGCCACCTGGGGGGGTACCTCCTCTGGGGCCAACGTCCTGACTTTC.